Each of the 8 T cell receptor beta chains below was sequenced from the same sample in a study of blood T cell repertoires in COVID-19. Libraries were prepared by immunoSEQ multiplex PCR; TCRdb keeps only in-frame clonotypes and omits some of them. The table has about 350,000 clones, around 87% seen once; the top ten hold about 5%. Material for sequencing was PBMCs or T cells enriched from blood (not recorded which). All receptors derive from a woman aged 25 to 39 who had recovered from COVID-19.

This rearrangement joins TRBV4-1 to TRBJ2-7; 11 positions match TRBD1. V shed 4 bases and J 4 bases; nucleotides not matched to a gene: 9. The CDR3 covers 16 residues. The germline V gene encodes CDR1 MGHRA and CDR2 YSYEKL. CDR3 loop: CASSPIQDRGLYEQYF. The CDR3 DNA reads as TGCGCCAGCAGCCCGATCCAGGACAGGGGGCTGTACGAGCAGTACTTC.

This sequence joins TRBV10-3 and TRBJ1-2; D may be TRBD1 (6 bases). Trimming took off 10 bases at V and 0 bases at J, with 12 bases between the two ends. Germline V gene lookup returns CDR1 ENHRY and CDR2 SYGVKD. CDR3 length: 13 amino acids. The CDR3 DNA reads TGTGCCACCCGGACAGCTACTAACTATGGCTACACCTTC. As protein: CATRTATNYGYTF.

The chain employs TRBV6-4 and TRBJ1-5, with D hard to call. Germline-derived CDR1 and CDR2 are MRHNA and SNTAGT. The CDR3 sequence is 18 residues long. V lost 0 bases to trimming and J lost 0 bases, with 15 bases between them. For the CDR3, the DNA is TGTGCCAGCAGTGACTCGAGGTCCGGCTCCTATAGCAATCAGCCCCAGCATTTT. Its translation: CASSDSRSGSYSNQPQHF.

V and J are TRBV6-6 and TRBJ1-2; no firm D call. This CDR3 is built from 14 residues. CDR1 is MNHNY and CDR2 is SVGAGI in the germline V gene (reference sequence). V was shortened by 2 bases and J by 8 bases, with 15 bases between the two germline ends. Here the CDR3 DNA reads TGTGCCAGCAGTTACGTAACAGTGCGAGGGGGCTACACCTTC. Translated, it gives CASSYVTVRGGYTF.

Written as DNA, the CDR3 is TGTGCCAGCAGTCCCAGGTCGGACAGGGGGCCATACGAGCAGTACTTC. This translates into CASSPRSDRGPYEQYF. The chain is built from TRBV27 and TRBJ2-7, with 11 bases aligning to TRBD1. The germline V gene encodes CDR1 MNHEY and CDR2 SMNVEV (reference sequence). The CDR3 contains 16 residues. The V gene end was trimmed by 5 bases and the J gene end by 4 bases; junction bases not matched to a gene: 10.

This clone was counted once. The chain joins TRBV11-2 to TRBJ2-7; 8 bases are a match to TRBD1. V shed 3 bases and J 2 bases; nucleotides not matched to a gene: 6. The germline gives CDR1 SGHAT, CDR2 FQNNGV. The CDR3 is 15 residues long. The CDR3: CASSFPGTGTYEQYF. The DNA of the CDR3 is TGTGCCAGCAGCTTCCCCGGGACAGGTACCTACGAGCAGTACTTC.

This rearrangement joins TRBV3-1 (or the pseudogene TRBV3-2) to TRBJ2-5; D call uncertain. V was pared by 4 bases and J by 0 bases, with 18 bases between. Germline lookup yields CDR1 LGHDT and CDR2 YNNKEL (reference sequence). The CDR3 loop spans 17 amino acids. CDR3 in amino acids: CASSRTTIVVNQETQYF. DNA for the CDR3: TGTGCCAGCAGCCGCACCACCATCGTAGTAAACCAAGAGACCCAGTACTTC.

The chain employs TRBV24-1 and TRBJ2-2; 12 bases are shared with TRBD2. The CDR3 spans 18 residues. CDR1 is KGHDR and CDR2 is SFDVKD in the germline V gene. V lost 4 bases and J lost 5; bases outside the gene matches: 10. CDR3 sequence reads: CATSDSLGTSGSTGELFF. The CDR3 DNA sequence: TGTGCCACCAGTGACTCCCTCGGGACTAGCGGGTCTACCGGGGAGCTGTTTTTT.